Within the sample, the clone carrying this T cell receptor (beta chain) is medium-sized (0.01 to 0.1%). The target antigen is unknown. The length of the CDR3 is 13 residues. The germline gives CDR1 LNHNV, CDR2 YYDKDF (reference sequence). The germline V and J ends were trimmed by 5 bases and 4 bases, with 11 bases remaining between them. The sample belongs to a study of EBV T-cell therapy then PD-1 blockade in nasopharyngeal carcinoma. Treatment described: AdE1-LMPpoly-expanded autologous EBV-specific T-cell therapy followed by anti-PD-1 nivolumab. The method was immunoSEQ multiplex PCR; TCRdb's version includes in-frame clones alone and lacks a portion of them. The sample consists of about 19,000 clones, about four fifths of them appearing once.

The clonotype was recovered from a man in his forties with nasopharyngeal carcinoma. The chain employs TRBV15 and TRBJ2-5, with D possibly matching TRBD2 (5 bases). Sample: CD8+ T cells from blood, taken at roughly day 34 from a patient whose treatment included autologous EBV-specific T cells and nivolumab. CDR3 sequence: CATSHVAGETQYF. The CDR3 DNA sequence: TGTGCCACCAGCCATGTTGCGGGAGAGACCCAGTACTTC.